This section outlines one T cell receptor (beta chain) sequence together with its context. The antigen remains unidentified. The CDR3 loop spans 16 amino acids. The germline V and J ends were trimmed by 1 base and 10 bases, with 21 bases remaining between them. Germline V gene data show CDR1 as SGHDT and CDR2 as YYEEEE. The authors made TCR cDNA by 5'RACE template switching, adding a universal primer site and UMIs. Via MiXCR, TCRdb re-called the 5' RACE reads, giving one row per CDR3 protein. This sample carries roughly 240,000 distinct CDR3 sequences, more than 6.5% of them seen once, and the ten largest clones take 0.8% to 1.2%. This entry is derived from a study of T cells after yellow fever vaccination. Overall study: Some fractions had low cell numbers, and these were prepared with SMART-Seq v4 Ultra Low Input.

Regarding the study as a whole: Clones from primary vaccination mostly reappeared after the booster (roughly 95% CD4, less than 90% CD8). On re-exposure, the response was weaker but peaked faster, at day 5 versus 15.

Sample: CD4+ T cells sorted from PBMCs, taken on the day of the yellow fever booster vaccination. The clonotype comes from a man aged 25 to 40 who received the YFV17D yellow fever vaccine. The chain carries TRBV5-6 and TRBJ2-1; no reliable D call. The DNA for the CDR3 is TGTGCCAGCAGCTTGTGGGCGGTCCTGGCTACGTGGGAGCAGTTCTTC. Amino acids: CASSLWAVLATWEQFF.